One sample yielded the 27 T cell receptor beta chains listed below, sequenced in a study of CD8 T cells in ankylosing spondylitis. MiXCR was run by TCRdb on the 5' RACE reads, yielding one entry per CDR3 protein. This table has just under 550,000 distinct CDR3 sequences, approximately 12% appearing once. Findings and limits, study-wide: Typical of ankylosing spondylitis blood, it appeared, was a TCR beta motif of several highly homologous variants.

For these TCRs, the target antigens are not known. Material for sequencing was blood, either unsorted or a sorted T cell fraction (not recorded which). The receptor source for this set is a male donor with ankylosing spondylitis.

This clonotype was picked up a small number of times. The CDR3 reads CASSLTGPSYEQYV. The CDR3 region has the DNA TGCGCCAGCAGCCTGACAGGACCCTCCTACGAGCAGTACGTC. V and J are TRBV5-1 and TRBJ2-7; tentative D call: TRBD1 (6 bases). CDR3 length: 14 residues. Deletions cut 4 bases from V and 0 bases from J, with 11 bases between. In germline, CDR1 is SGHRS, CDR2 YFSETQ.

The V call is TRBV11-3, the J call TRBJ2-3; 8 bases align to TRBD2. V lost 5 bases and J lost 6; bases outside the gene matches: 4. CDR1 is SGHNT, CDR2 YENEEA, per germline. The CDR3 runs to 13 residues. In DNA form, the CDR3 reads TGTGCCAGCAGCGTCGGGGGGGTTGATACGCAGTATTTT. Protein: CASSVGGVDTQYF.

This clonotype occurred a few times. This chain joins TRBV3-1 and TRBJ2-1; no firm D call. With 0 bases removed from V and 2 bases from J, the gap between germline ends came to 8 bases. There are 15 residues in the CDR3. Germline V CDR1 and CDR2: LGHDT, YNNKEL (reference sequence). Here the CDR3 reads CASSQDVLPYNEQFF. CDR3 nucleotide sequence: TGTGCCAGCAGCCAAGACGTACTCCCCTACAATGAGCAGTTCTTC.

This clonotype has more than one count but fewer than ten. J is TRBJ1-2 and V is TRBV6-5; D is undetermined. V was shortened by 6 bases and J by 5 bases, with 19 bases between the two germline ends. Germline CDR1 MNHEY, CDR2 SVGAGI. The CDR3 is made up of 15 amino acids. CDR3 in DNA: TGTGCCAGCAGCTACATTTTCGGGCCAAGATATGGCTACACCTTC. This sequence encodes CASSYIFGPRYGYTF.

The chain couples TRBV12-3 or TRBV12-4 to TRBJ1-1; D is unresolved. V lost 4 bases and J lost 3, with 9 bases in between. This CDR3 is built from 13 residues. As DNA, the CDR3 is TGTGCCAGCAGTTATAGAGAGGACACTGAAGCTTTCTTT. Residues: CASSYREDTEAFF.

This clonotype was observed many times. The CDR3 here is CATSVRAENEQFF. The CDR3 region has the DNA TGTGCCACCAGTGTAAGGGCCGAGAATGAGCAGTTCTTC. The chain recombines TRBV24-1 with TRBJ2-1; no clear D. The length of the CDR3 is 13 residues. From germline, CDR1 is KGHDR and CDR2 SFDVKD. Between the trimmed V and J ends, which lost 5 bases and 7 bases, there was a span of 11 bases.

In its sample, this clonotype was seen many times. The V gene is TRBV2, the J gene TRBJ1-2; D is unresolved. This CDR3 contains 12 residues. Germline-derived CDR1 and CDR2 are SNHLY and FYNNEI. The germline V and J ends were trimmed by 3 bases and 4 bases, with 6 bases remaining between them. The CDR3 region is CASSDRRYGYTF. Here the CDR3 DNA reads TGTGCCAGCAGTGACAGGCGCTATGGCTACACCTTC.

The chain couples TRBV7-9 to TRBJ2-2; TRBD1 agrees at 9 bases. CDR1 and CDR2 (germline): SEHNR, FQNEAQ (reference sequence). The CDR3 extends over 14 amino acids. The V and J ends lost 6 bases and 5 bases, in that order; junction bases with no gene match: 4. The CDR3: CASRRQGETGELFF. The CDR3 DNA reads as TGTGCCAGCAGAAGACAGGGGGAAACCGGGGAGCTGTTTTTT. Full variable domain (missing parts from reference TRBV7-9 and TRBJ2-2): DTGVSQNPRHKITKRGQNVTFRCDPISEHNRLYWYRQTLGQGPEFLTYFQNEAQLEKSRLLSDRFSAERPKGSFSTLEIQRTEQGDSAMYLCASRRQGETGELFFGEGSRLTVL.

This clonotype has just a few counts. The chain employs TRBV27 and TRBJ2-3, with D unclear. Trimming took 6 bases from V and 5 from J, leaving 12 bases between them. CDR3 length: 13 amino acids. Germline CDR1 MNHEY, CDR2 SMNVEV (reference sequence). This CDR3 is CASSPAVEDTQYF. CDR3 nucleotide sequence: TGTGCCAGCAGCCCGGCGGTAGAAGATACGCAGTATTTT.

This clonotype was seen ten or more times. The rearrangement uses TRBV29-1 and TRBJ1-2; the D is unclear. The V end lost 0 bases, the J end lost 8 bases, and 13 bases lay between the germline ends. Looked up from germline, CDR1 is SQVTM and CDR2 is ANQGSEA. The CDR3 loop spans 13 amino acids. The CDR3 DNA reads TGCAGCGTTGAAGATCAACGGAGCAAGGGCTACACCTTC. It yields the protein CSVEDQRSKGYTF.

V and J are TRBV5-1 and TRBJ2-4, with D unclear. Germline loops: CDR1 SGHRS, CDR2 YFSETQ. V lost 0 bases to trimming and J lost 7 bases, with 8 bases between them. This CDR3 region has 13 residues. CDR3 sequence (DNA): TGCGCCAGCAGCTTGGCGGGCACGAACATTCAGTACTTC. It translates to CASSLAGTNIQYF.

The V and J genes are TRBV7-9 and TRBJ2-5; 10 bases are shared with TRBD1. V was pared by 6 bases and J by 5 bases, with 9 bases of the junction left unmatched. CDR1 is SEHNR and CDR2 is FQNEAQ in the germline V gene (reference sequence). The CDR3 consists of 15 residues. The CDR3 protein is CASSSGTGVQETQYF. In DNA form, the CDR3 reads TGTGCCAGCAGTTCCGGGACAGGGGTCCAGGAGACCCAGTACTTC.

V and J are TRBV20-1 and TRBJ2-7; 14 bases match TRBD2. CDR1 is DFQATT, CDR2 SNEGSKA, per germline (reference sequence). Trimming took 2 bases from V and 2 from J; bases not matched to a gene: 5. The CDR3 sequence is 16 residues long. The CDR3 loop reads CSARPLTSGRAYEQYV. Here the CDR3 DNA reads TGCAGTGCTAGACCCCTGACTAGCGGGAGGGCCTACGAGCAGTACGTC.

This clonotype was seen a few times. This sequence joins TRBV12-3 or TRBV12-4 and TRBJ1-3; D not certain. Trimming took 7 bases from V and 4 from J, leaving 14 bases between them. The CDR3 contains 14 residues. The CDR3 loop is CASTPLVSGNTIYF. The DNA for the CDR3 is TGTGCCAGCACCCCTCTGGTCTCGGGAAACACCATATATTTT.

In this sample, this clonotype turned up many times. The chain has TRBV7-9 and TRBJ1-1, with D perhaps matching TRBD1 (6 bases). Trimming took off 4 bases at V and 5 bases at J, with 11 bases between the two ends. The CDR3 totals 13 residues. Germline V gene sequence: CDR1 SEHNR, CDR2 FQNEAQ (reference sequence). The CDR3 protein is CASSSGGGTEAFF. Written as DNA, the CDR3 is TGTGCCAGCAGCTCTGGGGGCGGGACTGAAGCTTTCTTT.

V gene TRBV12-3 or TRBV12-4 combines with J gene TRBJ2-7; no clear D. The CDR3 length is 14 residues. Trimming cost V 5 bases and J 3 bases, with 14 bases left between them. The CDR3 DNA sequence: TGTGCCAGCAGTCCGGACCTCCCCGGCTACGAGCAGTACTTC. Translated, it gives CASSPDLPGYEQYF.

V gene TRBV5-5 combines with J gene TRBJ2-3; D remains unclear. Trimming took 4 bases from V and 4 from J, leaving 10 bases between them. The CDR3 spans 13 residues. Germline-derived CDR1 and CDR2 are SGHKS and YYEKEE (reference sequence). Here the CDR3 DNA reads TGTGCCAGCAGCCTCTTAGCTCCAGATACGCAGTATTTT. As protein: CASSLLAPDTQYF.

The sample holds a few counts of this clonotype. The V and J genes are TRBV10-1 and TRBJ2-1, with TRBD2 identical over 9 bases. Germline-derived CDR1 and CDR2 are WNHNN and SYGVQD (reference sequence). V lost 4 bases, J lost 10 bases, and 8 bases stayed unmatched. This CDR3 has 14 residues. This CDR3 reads CASSVAGGVGEQFF. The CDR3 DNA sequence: TGCGCCAGCAGTGTTGCGGGAGGGGTCGGGGAGCAGTTCTTC.

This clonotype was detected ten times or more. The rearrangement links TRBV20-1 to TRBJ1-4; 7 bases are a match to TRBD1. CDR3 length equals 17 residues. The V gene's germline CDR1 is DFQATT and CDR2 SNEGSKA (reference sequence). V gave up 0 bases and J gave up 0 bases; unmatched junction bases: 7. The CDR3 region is CSARDRQGRATNEKLFF. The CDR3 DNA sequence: TGCAGTGCTAGAGACAGACAGGGCCGAGCAACTAATGAAAAACTGTTTTTT.

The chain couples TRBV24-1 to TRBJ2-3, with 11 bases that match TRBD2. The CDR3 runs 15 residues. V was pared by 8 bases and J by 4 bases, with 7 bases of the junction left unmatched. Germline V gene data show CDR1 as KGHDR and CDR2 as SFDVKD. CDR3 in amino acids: CATTTSGSTADTQYF. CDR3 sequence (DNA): TGTGCCACCACCACTAGCGGGAGTACCGCAGATACGCAGTATTTT.

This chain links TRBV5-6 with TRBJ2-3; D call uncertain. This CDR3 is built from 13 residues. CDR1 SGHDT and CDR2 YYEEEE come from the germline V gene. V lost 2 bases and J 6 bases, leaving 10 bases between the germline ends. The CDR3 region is CASSLPGPDTQYF. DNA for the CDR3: TGTGCCAGCAGCTTACCTGGCCCCGATACGCAGTATTTT. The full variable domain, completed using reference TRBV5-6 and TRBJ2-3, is DAGVTQSPTHLIKTRGQQVTLRCSPKSGHDTVSWYQQALGQGPQFIFQYYEEEERQRGNFPDRFSGHQFPNYSSELNVNALLLGDSALYLCASSLPGPDTQYFGPGTRLTVL.

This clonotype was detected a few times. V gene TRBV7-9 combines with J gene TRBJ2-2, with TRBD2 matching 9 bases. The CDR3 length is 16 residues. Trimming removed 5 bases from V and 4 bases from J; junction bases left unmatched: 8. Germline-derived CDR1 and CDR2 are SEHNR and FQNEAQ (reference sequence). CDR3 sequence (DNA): TGTGCCAGCAGCCTTCCTAGCGGGACCATCACCGGGGAGCTGTTTTTT. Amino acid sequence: CASSLPSGTITGELFF.

The CDR3 DNA sequence: TGCGCCAGCAGCTTATTAGGGGACGCCGCCTACGAGCAGTACGTC. It translates to CASSLLGDAAYEQYV. The V call is TRBV5-1, the J call TRBJ2-7; D may correspond to TRBD1 or TRBD2 (5 bases each). V was shortened by 2 bases and J by 2 bases, with 14 bases between the two germline ends. This CDR3 is built from 15 residues. Germline CDR1 reads SGHRS; CDR2 reads YFSETQ.

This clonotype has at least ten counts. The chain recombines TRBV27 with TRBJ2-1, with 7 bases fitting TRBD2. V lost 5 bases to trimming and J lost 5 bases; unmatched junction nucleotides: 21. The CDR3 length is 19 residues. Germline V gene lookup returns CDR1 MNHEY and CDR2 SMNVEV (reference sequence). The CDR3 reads CASSPGGLVLDPLNNEQFF. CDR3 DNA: TGTGCCAGCAGTCCCGGCGGACTAGTCCTCGACCCCCTGAACAATGAGCAGTTCTTC.

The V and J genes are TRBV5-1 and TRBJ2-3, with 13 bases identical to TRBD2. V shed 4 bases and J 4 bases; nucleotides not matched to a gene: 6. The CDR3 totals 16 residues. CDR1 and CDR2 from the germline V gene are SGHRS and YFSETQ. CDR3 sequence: CASSGGLAGLADTQYF. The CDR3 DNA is TGCGCCAGCAGCGGGGGACTAGCGGGATTGGCAGATACGCAGTATTTT. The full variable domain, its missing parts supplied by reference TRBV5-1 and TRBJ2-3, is KAGVTQTPRYLIKTRGQQVTLSCSPISGHRSVSWYQQTPGQGLQFLFEYFSETQRNKGNFPGRFSGRQFSNSRSEMNVSTLELGDSALYLCASSGGLAGLADTQYFGPGTRLTVL.

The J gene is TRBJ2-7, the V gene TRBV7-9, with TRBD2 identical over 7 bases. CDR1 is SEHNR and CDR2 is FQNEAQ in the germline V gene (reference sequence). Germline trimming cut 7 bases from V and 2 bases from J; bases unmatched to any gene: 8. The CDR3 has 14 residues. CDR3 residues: CASTSGGGPYEQYF. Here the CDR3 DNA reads TGTGCCAGCACCTCGGGGGGAGGGCCCTACGAGCAGTACTTC.

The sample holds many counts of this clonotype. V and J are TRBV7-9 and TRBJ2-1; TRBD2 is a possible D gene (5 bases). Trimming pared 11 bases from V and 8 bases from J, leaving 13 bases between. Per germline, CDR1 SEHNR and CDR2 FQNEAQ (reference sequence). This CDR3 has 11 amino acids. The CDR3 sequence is CACLGADEQFF. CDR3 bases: TGTGCCTGCTTAGGAGCGGATGAGCAGTTCTTC.